A single sample gave rise to the 5 T cell receptor beta chains below, sequenced in a study of cytomegalovirus exposure and HLA in healthy donors. A multiplex PCR was run with 60 Vbeta primers and 13 Jbeta primers. Sequencing was performed with immunoSEQ multiplex PCR; in TCRdb, only in-frame clones are kept and a portion is missing. The sample comprises more than 110,000 clones, 65% to 90% of which are singletons, and around 1.3% rests with the top ten. Sequenced input: PBMCs. Receptor source: a female donor in good health and CMV-seronegative.

The table lists this clone with a few counts. The chain carries TRBV28 and TRBJ1-1; D gene ambiguous. Germline CDR1 MDHEN, CDR2 SYDVKM. CDR3 length equals 13 residues. The V end was cut by 8 bases, the J end by 4 bases, with 14 bases between. CDR3 coding DNA: TGTGCCAGCCACATATCCCGGGGCACTGAAGCTTTCTTT. Its translation is CASHISRGTEAFF.

The chain joins TRBV19 to TRBJ2-3; weak D call: TRBD1 (6 bases). With 3 bases removed from V and 5 bases from J, the gap between germline ends came to 12 bases. The CDR3 runs 14 residues. Per the germline V gene, CDR1 is LNHDA and CDR2 is SQIVND (reference sequence). CDR3 sequence: CASSIAGAIDTQYF. CDR3 DNA sequence: TGTGCCAGTAGTATTGCAGGGGCCATAGATACGCAGTATTTT.

In nucleotides, the CDR3 is TGTGCCTGGTCCCTACTAGCGAGTAGCACAGATACGCAGTATTTT. Translation gives CAWSLLASSTDTQYF. V usage is TRBV30 and J usage is TRBJ2-3, with 7 bases lining up with TRBD2. The length of the CDR3 is 15 residues. V shed 5 bases, J shed 0 bases, and the junction held 8 bases outside the gene matches. Germline CDR1 and CDR2: GTSNPN and SVGIG (reference sequence).

V is TRBV7-3 and J is TRBJ2-7; 7 positions match TRBD1. CDR1 and CDR2 (germline): SGHTA, FQGTGA. With 5 bases clipped from V and 5 bases from J, the junction kept 12 bases outside the gene matches. This CDR3 is 15 amino acids long. The CDR3 spells CASSPRTGVRDEQYF. The CDR3 nucleotides are TGTGCCAGCAGCCCCCGTACAGGGGTGCGGGACGAGCAGTACTTC.

This clone came up once. The chain combines TRBV6-5 with TRBJ2-3, with 7 nucleotides matching TRBD2. CDR3 length equals 15 residues. J was trimmed by 3 bases and V by 0 bases; bases with no gene match: 3. Per germline, CDR1 MNHEY and CDR2 SVGAGI. The CDR3, as DNA: TGTGCCAGCAGTTACTCAGGGGAGGGTACAGATACGCAGTATTTT. Protein product: CASSYSGEGTDTQYF.